These T cell receptor beta chains were read from a single sample in a study of T-cell memory formation after mild COVID-19. A single record per CDR3 protein comes from TCRdb applying MiXCR to the 5' RACE reads. The sample contains 140,000 or so distinct CDR3 sequences, about 19% of which appear only once. Material for sequencing was PBMCs or a T cell subset sorted from them (not recorded which). These receptors came from an adult woman who had mild COVID-19 (a few samples of this study predate the infection). Cell type and time point are not known. Each CDR3 is given with its conserved first and last residue. D genes are given only for firm matches. Rows give clone size only sometimes, using once, few, many, or a class for an expanded clone.

cdr3_nt cdr3_aa j_call clone_size d_call v_call cdr3_length
TGTGCCAGTAGTACTCGGACTAGCGGGAGGCCGGATACGCAGTATTTT CASSTRTSGRPDTQYF TRBJ2-3 . TRBD2 TRBV19 16
TGCAGTGCTAGCAGTATTACAGGGGAGGGCTCACCCCTCCACTTT CSASSITGEGSPLHF TRBJ1-6 . TRBD1 TRBV20-1 15
TGTGCCAGCAGTCTAAGTACCGGGACGGGATATGGCTACACCTTC CASSLSTGTGYGYTF TRBJ1-2 few . TRBV12-3/TRBV12-4 15
TGTGCCAGCAGCGACAGGGTCGGCGGACCCTACTTCTACGAGCAGTACTTC CASSDRVGGPYFYEQYF TRBJ2-7 . TRBD1 TRBV6-2/TRBV6-3 17
TGCAGTGGTCAAGCGGGGGATAGCACAGATACGCAGTATTTT CSGQAGDSTDTQYF TRBJ2-3 . TRBD2 TRBV20-1 14
TGTGCCAGCAGACCGACTAGCGGGATAAGCTATGAGCAGTTCTTC CASRPTSGISYEQFF TRBJ2-1 . TRBD2 TRBV7-8 15
TGTGCCTCAGCAGGGTTTACTTCTGGCTACACCTTC CASAGFTSGYTF TRBJ1-2 few . TRBV12-3/TRBV12-4 12
TGCGCCAGCAGCTTGGGGACTACGCATGAGCAGTTCTTC CASSLGTTHEQFF TRBJ2-1 few . TRBV5-1 13
TGTGCCAGCAGCTCCGAAGTATCGACTAGCGGGTATACAGAGACCCAGTACTTC CASSSEVSTSGYTETQYF TRBJ2-5 . TRBD2 TRBV7-6 18
TGCGCCAGCAGCCTTCGGGGATACGATGGCTACACCTTC CASSLRGYDGYTF TRBJ1-2 . . TRBV4-1 13
TGCAGTGCTAGGTTAGCGACGAACTCCTACGAGCAGTACTTC CSARLATNSYEQYF TRBJ2-7 few . TRBV20-1 14
TGTGCCAGCAGTTCGGGGACTAGCGGACCCTACGAGCAGTACTTC CASSSGTSGPYEQYF TRBJ2-7 few TRBD2 TRBV28 15